Listed below are T cell receptor beta chains from one sample, sequenced in a study of Ad26.COV2.S vaccination and SARS-CoV-2 variants. Here immunoSEQ multiplex PCR was the method, and the copy in TCRdb shows in-frame clones only, minus some. The data hold 350,000 to 450,000 clones, with under 95% observed a single time. The starting material was peripheral blood, obtained after recovery from COVID-19. These receptors all stem from a human donor who had recovered from COVID-19. Both conserved end residues are part of each CDR3. The D gene is left open where the match is weak. The size of a clone is reported for some rows only, either as once, few or many, or as a class for expanded clones.

j_call v_call d_call clone_size cdr3_nt cdr3_aa
TRBJ2-7 TRBV29-1 TRBD1 . TGCAGCGCTGCCGGGGACAGTACCTACGAGCAGTACTTC CSAAGDSTYEQYF
TRBJ1-6 TRBV5-6 . . TGTGCCAGCAGCTTAGGGGGGGATCGCTATAATTCACCCCTCCACTTT CASSLGGDRYNSPLHF
TRBJ1-1 TRBV2 . once TGTGCCAGCAGTGGGACAAGGACTGAAGCTTTCTTT CASSGTRTEAFF
TRBJ1-5 TRBV5-1 . . TGCGCCAGCAGCTCAGGGACACCAGGTCAGCCCCAGCATTTT CASSSGTPGQPQHF
TRBJ2-3 TRBV25-1 . . TGTGCCAGCAGCCCTAGCTGGACAGATACGCAGTATTTT CASSPSWTDTQYF
TRBJ1-3 TRBV18 . . TGTGCCAGCTCACCATTTGGCTCTGGAAACACCATATATTTT CASSPFGSGNTIYF
TRBJ2-7 TRBV7-9 . few TGTGCCAGCAGCTTAGGACAACAGGGTAGCGAGCAGTACTTC CASSLGQQGSEQYF
TRBJ2-1 TRBV29-1 . . TGCAGCGTTGAAGATCAACGTGACAGATACAATGAGCAGTTCTTC CSVEDQRDRYNEQFF
TRBJ1-1 TRBV15 . . TGTGCCACCAGCCCGGGACATAAGAACACTGAAGCTTTCTTT CATSPGHKNTEAFF
TRBJ2-7 TRBV11-2 . . TGTGCCAGCAGGGGACCAGCAACCTACGAGCAGTACTTC CASRGPATYEQYF
TRBJ2-7 TRBV2 . . TGTGCCAGCATCATCGGACTGGGGGAGCAGTACTTC CASIIGLGEQYF
TRBJ2-1 TRBV6-6 TRBD1 . TGTGCCAGCCTAGGGGACAGTAGTAACAATGAGCAGTTCTTC CASLGDSSNNEQFF
TRBJ1-6 TRBV5-1 . . TGCGCCAGCAGCTACACCAGGAGCTCCTATAATTCACCCCTCCACTTT CASSYTRSSYNSPLHF
TRBJ2-2 TRBV6-5 . . TGTGCCAGCCGAAGGGACGTCGTGAACACCGGGGAGCTGTTTTTT CASRRDVVNTGELFF
TRBJ1-1 TRBV5-4 TRBD1 . TGTGCCAGCAGCCCGAGGACAGGATCCAAACGGAACACTGAAGCTTTCTTT CASSPRTGSKRNTEAFF
TRBJ2-5 TRBV4-1 . . TGCGCCAGCAGACACAAAGAGACCCAGTACTTC CASRHKETQYF
TRBJ2-1 TRBV18 TRBD2 . TGTGCCAGCTCACCACCGAGGCTGGCGGGGGGCTGGTACAATGAGCAGTTCTTC CASSPPRLAGGWYNEQFF
TRBJ2-1 TRBV27 TRBD1 . TGTGCCAGCAGACCGACAGGGATACAAGGTGAGCAGTTCTTC CASRPTGIQGEQFF
TRBJ1-1 TRBV5-6 . . TGTGCCAGCAGCTTTAGGACGGTGGCATGGAGGACTGAAGCTTTCTTT CASSFRTVAWRTEAFF
TRBJ2-2 TRBV10-3 TRBD2 . TGTGCCATCAGCCCGGGACTAGCGGGTAGCGCGAACACCGGGGAGCTGTTTTTT CAISPGLAGSANTGELFF
TRBJ2-3 TRBV7-6 TRBD1 . TGTGCCAGCAGCTTAGCGCTGGGACAGAACACAGATACGCAGTATTTT CASSLALGQNTDTQYF
TRBJ1-3 TRBV3-1/TRBV3-2 . . TGTGCCAGCAGCCAAGATTTGGGTGCGCGCGGAAACACCATATATTTT CASSQDLGARGNTIYF
TRBJ2-1 TRBV7-9 TRBD2 . TGTGCCAGCAGCTTCGGGGGGGAAAAGTACAATGAGCAGTTCTTC CASSFGGEKYNEQFF
TRBJ1-2 TRBV13 TRBD1 . TGTGCCAGCAGCTTAGGGCAGGGGGGCTATGGCTACACCTTC CASSLGQGGYGYTF
TRBJ2-1 TRBV24-1 TRBD1 . TGTGCCACCAGTGACACCGGGACAGGGCGTTATGAGCAGTTCTTC CATSDTGTGRYEQFF
TRBJ2-7 TRBV7-9 TRBD1 . TGTGCCAGCAGCTTGTACAGGGGGCCAACCTACGAGCAGTACTTC CASSLYRGPTYEQYF
TRBJ2-1 TRBV6-5 . . TGTGCCACCCTAAGGATGAATGAGCAGTTCTTC CATLRMNEQFF
TRBJ1-1 TRBV5-1 . . TGCGCCAGCAGCTTGGGGTGGGGGGCGGTGAGATCAAACACTGAAGCTTTCTTT CASSLGWGAVRSNTEAFF